A single sample gave rise to the 3 T cell receptor beta chains below, sequenced in a study of blood T cell repertoires in COVID-19. Sequenced by immunoSEQ multiplex PCR; TCRdb stores in-frame clones only, minus some. The sample holds about 200,000 clones, approximately 80% seen once. The sample consisted of peripheral blood. The receptor set was obtained from a human donor in a cohort sampled during active COVID-19.

The V gene is TRBV10-1, the J gene TRBJ2-7, with D possibly TRBD1 on 5 matching bases. CDR1 and CDR2 (germline): WNHNN, SYGVQD (reference sequence). V lost 0 bases and J lost 1, with 13 bases in between. The CDR3 is 16 residues long. CDR3 coding DNA: TGCGCCAGCAGTGAGTCGAATGGCAAGGGGTCCTACGAGCAGTACTTC. As protein: CASSESNGKGSYEQYF.

The rearrangement links TRBV5-1 to TRBJ2-7; 15 bases are shared with TRBD2. The V and J ends lost 4 bases and 5 bases, in that order; junction bases with no gene match: 7. This CDR3 comprises 16 residues. Looked up from germline, CDR1 is SGHRS and CDR2 is YFSETQ. This CDR3 reads CASSPWTSGRANEQYF. CDR3 DNA sequence: TGCGCCAGCAGCCCTTGGACTAGCGGGAGGGCCAACGAGCAGTACTTC.

This clone showed up just a few times. This rearrangement joins TRBV5-1 to TRBJ1-2; D may be TRBD1 (6 bases). Trimming shortened V by 4 bases and J by 1 base, and 11 bases separated the two germline ends. Germline-derived CDR1 and CDR2 are SGHRS and YFSETQ. The CDR3 runs 14 residues. The DNA of the CDR3 is TGCGCCAGCAGCCTGACAGGACTTAACTATGGCTACACCTTC. Its translation: CASSLTGLNYGYTF.